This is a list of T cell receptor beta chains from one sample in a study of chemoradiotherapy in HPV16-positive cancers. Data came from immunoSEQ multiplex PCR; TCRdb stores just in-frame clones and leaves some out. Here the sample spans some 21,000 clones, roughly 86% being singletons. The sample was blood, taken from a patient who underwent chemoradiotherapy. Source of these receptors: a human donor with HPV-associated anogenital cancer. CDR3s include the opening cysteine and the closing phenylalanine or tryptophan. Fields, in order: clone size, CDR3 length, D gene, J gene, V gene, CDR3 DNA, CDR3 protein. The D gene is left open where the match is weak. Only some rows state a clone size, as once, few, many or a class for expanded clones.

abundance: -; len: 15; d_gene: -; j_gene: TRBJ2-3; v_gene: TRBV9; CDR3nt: TGTGCCAGCAGCGTAGTTACGGGACGGACAGATACGCAGTATTTT; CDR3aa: CASSVVTGRTDTQYF
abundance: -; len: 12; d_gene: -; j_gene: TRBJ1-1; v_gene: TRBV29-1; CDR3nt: TGCAGCGCCGGAATAGGGGGCACTGAAGCTTTCTTT; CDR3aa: CSAGIGGTEAFF
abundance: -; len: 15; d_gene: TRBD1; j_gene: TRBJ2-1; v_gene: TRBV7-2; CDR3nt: TGTGCCAGCAGCGAGGGGGCTTCGTCCTACAATGAGCAGTTCTTC; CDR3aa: CASSEGASSYNEQFF
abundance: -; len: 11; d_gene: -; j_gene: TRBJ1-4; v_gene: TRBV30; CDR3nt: TGTGCCTGGAGTGTTCCTTCTAAACTGTTTTTT; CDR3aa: CAWSVPSKLFF
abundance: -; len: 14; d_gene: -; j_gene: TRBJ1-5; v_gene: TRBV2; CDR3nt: TGTGCCAGCAGTGAAAAACAGGGCAATCAGCCCCAGCATTTT; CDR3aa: CASSEKQGNQPQHF
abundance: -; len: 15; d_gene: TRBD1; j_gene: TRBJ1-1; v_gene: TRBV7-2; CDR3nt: TGTGCCAGCAGCTTAGAGTACAGGGGTAAAGCTGAAGCTTTCTTT; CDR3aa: CASSLEYRGKAEAFF
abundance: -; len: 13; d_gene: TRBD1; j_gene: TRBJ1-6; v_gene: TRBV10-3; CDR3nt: TGTGCCTCCAGAGACAGGGAGGATTCACCCCTCCACTTT; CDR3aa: CASRDREDSPLHF
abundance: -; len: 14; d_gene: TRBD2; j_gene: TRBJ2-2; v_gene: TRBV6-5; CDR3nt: TGTGCCAGCAGTTATCCGGGGGGGACCGGGGAGCTGTTTTTT; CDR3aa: CASSYPGGTGELFF
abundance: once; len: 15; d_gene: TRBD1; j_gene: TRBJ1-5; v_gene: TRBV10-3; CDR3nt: TGTGCCACCGGTTCAGGGGGTTGGAGCAATCAGCCCCAGCATTTT; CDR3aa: CATGSGGWSNQPQHF
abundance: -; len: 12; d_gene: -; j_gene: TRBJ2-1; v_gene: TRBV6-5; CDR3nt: TGTGCCAGCAGTACCGGGGCCGGCCCCCAGTTCTTC; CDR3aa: CASSTGAGPQFF
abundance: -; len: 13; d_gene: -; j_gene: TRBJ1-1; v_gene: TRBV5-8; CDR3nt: TGTGCCAGCAGCACCCAACAGAACACTGAAGCTTTCTTT; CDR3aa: CASSTQQNTEAFF
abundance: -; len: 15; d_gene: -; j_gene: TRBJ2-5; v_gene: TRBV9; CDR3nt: TGTGCCAGCAGCCCTGGGTTCCAGTACCAAGAGACCCAGTACTTC; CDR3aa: CASSPGFQYQETQYF
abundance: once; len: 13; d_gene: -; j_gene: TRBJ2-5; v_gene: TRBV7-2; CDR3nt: TGTGCCAGCAGCTTTAAGGGGCAAGAGACCCAGTACTTC; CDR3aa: CASSFKGQETQYF
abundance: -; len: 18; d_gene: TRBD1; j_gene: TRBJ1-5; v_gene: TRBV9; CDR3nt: TGTGCCAGCAGCGCTTGGGGGGTGACAGGGGATAGCAATCAGCCCCAGCATTTT; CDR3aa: CASSAWGVTGDSNQPQHF
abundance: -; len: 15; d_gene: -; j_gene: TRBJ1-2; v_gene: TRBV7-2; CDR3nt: TGTGCCAGCAGCTTAGTCCCAGGGGATAACTATGGCTACACCTTC; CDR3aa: CASSLVPGDNYGYTF
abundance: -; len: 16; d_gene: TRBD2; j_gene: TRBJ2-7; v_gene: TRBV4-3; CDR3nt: TGCGCCAGCAGCCCGGGGACTAGCGGGGGGGAGTACGAGCAGTACTTC; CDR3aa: CASSPGTSGGEYEQYF
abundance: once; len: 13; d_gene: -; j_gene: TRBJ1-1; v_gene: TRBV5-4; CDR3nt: TGTGCCAGCAGCCCAGAGTTCAACACTGAAGCTTTCTTT; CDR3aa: CASSPEFNTEAFF
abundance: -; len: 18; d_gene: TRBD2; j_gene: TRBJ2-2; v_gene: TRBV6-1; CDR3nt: TGTGCCAGCAGTGTATTCCTAGCGGTCATCGCGAACACCGGGGAGCTGTTTTTT; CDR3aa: CASSVFLAVIANTGELFF
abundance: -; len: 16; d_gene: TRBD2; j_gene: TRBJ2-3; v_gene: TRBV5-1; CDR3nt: TGCGCCAGCAGCTTGGGACTAGCGGGCACTACCGATACGCAGTATTTT; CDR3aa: CASSLGLAGTTDTQYF
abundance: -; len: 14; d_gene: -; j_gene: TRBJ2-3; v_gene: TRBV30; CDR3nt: TGTGCCTGGAAGGTCGGCAGGGGAGCAGATACGCAGTATTTT; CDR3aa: CAWKVGRGADTQYF
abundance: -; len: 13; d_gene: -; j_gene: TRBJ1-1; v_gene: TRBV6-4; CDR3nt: TGTGCCAGCAGTGAACAGGTTTCAACTGAAGCTTTCTTT; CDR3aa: CASSEQVSTEAFF
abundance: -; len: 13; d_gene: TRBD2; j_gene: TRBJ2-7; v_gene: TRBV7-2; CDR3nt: TGTGCCAGCACGACTAGCGGGGGCTACGAGCAGTACTTC; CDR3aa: CASTTSGGYEQYF
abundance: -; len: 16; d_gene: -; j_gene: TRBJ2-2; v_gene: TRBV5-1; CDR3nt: TGCGCCAGCAGCTTGGGGCTCCATATGAACACCGGGGAGCTGTTTTTT; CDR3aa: CASSLGLHMNTGELFF
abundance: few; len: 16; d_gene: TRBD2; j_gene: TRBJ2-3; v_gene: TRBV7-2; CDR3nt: TGTGCCAGCAGCTTAGACGGCGGGGGGGCTGCAGATACGCAGTATTTT; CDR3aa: CASSLDGGGAADTQYF
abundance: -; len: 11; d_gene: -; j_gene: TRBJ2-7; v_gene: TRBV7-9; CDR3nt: TGTGCCAGCAGCGCATCTTACGAGCAGTACTTC; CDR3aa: CASSASYEQYF
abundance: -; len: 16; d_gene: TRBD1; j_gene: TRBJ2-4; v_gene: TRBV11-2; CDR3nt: TGTGCCAGCAGCTCGGACAGGCGTGTTCCCAAAAACATTCAGTACTTC; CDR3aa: CASSSDRRVPKNIQYF
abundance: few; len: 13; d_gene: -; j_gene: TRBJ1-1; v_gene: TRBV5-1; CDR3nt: TGCGCCAGCAGCTTACTGATTCTTACTGAAGCTTTCTTT; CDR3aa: CASSLLILTEAFF
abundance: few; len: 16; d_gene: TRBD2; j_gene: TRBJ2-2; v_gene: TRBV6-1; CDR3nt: TGTGCCAGCAGTGAAGGGGCGGGAGTTGCAGGCGGGGAGCTGTTTTTT; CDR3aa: CASSEGAGVAGGELFF
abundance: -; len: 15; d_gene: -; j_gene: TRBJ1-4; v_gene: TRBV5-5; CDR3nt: TGTGCCAGCAGCTCCCTTATAGCAACGAATGAAAAACTGTTTTTT; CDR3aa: CASSSLIATNEKLFF